The source of this T cell receptor beta chain is a study of T cells in Graves' hyperthyroidism and ophthalmopathy. Looking at the study overall: Peripheral blood was drawn at first diagnosis, prior to all treatment. Points from the study as a whole: Progression to ophthalmopathy was predicted a median of about 6.6 months early.

From germline, CDR1 is LNHDA and CDR2 SQIVND (reference sequence). The CDR3 is made up of 15 amino acids. Trimming removed 5 bases at V and 1 base at J, with 11 bases between. This clonotype was observed a few times. No antigen is known for it. Orbital computed tomography, thyroid ultrasound, serum thyroxine and TRAb, and clinical symptoms together informed the diagnoses. Progressors' blood was drawn at hyperthyroidism diagnosis, before ophthalmopathy symptoms. RNA transcripts gave rise to amplified TCR beta CDR3 regions. First-round RT-PCR of the TCR CDR3 relied on the HTBI primer set. From the multiplex PCR reads, TCRdb called clonotypes with MiXCR, one entry per CDR3 protein. The sample includes more than 550,000 distinct CDR3 sequences, 18% of them seen just once.

Input material: blood. The TCR sequence derives from a woman aged 50 to 65 with Graves' hyperthyroidism that later progressed to Graves' ophthalmopathy. The J gene is TRBJ2-2, the V gene TRBV19; D is perhaps TRBD2 (6 bases). CDR3 residues: CASSQPGGNTGELFF. In nucleotides, the CDR3 is TGTGCCAGTAGTCAACCCGGGGGGAACACCGGGGAGCTGTTTTTT. The full variable domain, completed using reference TRBV19 and TRBJ2-2, is DGGITQSPKYLFRKEGQNVTLSCEQNLNHDAMYWYRQDPGQGLRLIYYSQIVNDFQKGDIAEGYSVSREKKESFPLTVTSAQKNPTAFYLCASSQPGGNTGELFFGEGSRLTVL.